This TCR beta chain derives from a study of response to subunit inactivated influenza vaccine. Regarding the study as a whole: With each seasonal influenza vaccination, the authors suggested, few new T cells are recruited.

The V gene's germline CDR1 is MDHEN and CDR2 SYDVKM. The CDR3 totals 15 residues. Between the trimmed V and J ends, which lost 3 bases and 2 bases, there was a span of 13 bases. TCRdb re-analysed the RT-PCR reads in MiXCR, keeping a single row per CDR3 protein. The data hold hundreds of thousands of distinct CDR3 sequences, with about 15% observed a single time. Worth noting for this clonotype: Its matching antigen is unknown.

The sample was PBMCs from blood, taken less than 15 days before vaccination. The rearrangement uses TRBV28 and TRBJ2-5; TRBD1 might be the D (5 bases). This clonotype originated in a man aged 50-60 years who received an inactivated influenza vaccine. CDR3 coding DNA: TGTGCCAGCAGTTTGGCTAACAGGATACAAGAGACCCAGTACTTC. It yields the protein CASSLANRIQETQYF.